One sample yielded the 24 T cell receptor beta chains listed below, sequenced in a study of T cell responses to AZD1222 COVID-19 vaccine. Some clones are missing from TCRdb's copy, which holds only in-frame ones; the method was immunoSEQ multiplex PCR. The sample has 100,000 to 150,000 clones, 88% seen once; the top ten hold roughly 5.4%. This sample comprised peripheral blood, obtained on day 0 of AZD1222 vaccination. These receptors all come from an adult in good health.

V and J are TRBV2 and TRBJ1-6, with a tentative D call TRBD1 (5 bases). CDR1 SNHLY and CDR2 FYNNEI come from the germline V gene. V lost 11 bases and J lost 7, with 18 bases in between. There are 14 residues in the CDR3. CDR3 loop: CASSRGGVNSPLHF. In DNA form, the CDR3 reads TGTGCCTCCTCCCGGGGGGGGGTCAATTCACCCCTCCACTTT.

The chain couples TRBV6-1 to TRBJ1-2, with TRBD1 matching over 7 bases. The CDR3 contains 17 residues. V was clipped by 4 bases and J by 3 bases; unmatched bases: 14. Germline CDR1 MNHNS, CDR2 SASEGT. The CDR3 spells CASSGDLLGQTDYGYTF. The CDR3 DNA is TGTGCCAGCAGTGGCGACTTATTGGGACAGACTGACTATGGCTACACCTTC.

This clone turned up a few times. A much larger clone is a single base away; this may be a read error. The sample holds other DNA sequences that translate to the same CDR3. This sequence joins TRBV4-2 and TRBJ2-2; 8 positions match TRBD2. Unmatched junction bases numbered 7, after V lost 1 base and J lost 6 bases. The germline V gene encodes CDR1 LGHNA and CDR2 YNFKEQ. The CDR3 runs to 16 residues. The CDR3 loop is CASSQARGGLAGELFF. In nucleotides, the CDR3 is TGTGCCAGCAGCCAAGCCCGGGGGGGGTTGGCCGGGGAGCTGTTTTTT.

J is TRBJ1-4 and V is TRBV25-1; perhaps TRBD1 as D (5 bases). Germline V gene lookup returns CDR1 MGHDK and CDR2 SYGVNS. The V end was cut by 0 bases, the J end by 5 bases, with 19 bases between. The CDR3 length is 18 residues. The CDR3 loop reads CASSEYTGSGTENEKLFF. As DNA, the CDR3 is TGTGCCAGCAGTGAATATACCGGTTCTGGGACGGAGAATGAAAAACTGTTTTTT.

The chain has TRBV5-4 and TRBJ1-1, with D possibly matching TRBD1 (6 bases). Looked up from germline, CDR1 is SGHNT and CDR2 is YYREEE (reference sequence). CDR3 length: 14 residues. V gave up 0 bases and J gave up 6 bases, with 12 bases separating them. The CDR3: CASSLAGRGAEAFF. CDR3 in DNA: TGTGCCAGCAGCTTGGCGGGCAGGGGCGCTGAAGCTTTCTTT. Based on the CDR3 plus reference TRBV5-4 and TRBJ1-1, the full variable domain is ETGVTQSPTHLIKTRGQQVTLRCSSQSGHNTVSWYQQALGQGPQFIFQYYREEENGRGNFPPRFSGLQFPNYSSELNVNALELDDSALYLCASSLAGRGAEAFFGQGTRLTVV.

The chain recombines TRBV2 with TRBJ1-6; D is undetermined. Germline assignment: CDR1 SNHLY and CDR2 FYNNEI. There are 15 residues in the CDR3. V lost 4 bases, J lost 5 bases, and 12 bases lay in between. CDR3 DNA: TGTGCCAGCAGTGTCGAGAGGCCCGATAATTCACCCCTCCACTTT. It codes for CASSVERPDNSPLHF.

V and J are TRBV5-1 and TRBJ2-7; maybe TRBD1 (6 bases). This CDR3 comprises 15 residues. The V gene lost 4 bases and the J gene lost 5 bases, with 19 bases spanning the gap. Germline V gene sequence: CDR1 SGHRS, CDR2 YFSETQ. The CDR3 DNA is TGCGCCAGCAGCCAGGGGAGCCAGAATCTTAACGAGCAGTACTTC. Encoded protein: CASSQGSQNLNEQYF.

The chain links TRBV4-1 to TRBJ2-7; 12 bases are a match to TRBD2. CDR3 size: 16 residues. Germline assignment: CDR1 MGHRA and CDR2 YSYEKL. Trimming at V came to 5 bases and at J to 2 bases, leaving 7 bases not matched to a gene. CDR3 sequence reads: CASSIRLAGAPYEQYF. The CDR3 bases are TGCGCCAGCAGCATCCGACTAGCGGGAGCTCCCTACGAGCAGTACTTC.

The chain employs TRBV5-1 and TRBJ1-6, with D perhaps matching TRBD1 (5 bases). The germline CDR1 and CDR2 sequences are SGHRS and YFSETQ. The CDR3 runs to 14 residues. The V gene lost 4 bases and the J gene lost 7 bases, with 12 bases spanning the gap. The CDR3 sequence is CASSPGMENSPLHF. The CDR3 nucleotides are TGCGCCAGCAGCCCAGGGATGGAGAATTCACCCCTCCACTTT.

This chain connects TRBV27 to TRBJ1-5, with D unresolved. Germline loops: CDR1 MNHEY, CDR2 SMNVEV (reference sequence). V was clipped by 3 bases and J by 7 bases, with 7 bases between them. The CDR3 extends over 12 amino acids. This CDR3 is CASSFIQQPQHF. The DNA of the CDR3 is TGTGCCAGCAGTTTCATACAACAGCCCCAGCATTTT.

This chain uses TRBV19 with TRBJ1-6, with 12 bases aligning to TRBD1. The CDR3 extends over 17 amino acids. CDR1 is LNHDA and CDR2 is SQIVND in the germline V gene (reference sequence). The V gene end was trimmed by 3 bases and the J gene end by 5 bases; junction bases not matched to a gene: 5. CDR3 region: CASSIGTGGADNSPLHF. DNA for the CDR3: TGTGCCAGTAGTATCGGGACAGGGGGCGCAGATAATTCACCCCTCCACTTT.

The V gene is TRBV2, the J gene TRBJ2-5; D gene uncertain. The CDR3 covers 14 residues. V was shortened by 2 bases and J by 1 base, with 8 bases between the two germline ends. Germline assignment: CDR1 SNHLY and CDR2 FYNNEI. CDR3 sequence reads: CASSESTAQETQYF. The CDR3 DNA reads TGTGCCAGCAGTGAAAGTACGGCCCAAGAGACCCAGTACTTC. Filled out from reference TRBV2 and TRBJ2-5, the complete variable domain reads EPEVTQTPSHQVTQMGQEVILRCVPISNHLYFYWYRQILGQKVEFLVSFYNNEISEKSEIFDDQFSVERPDGSNFTLKIRSTKLEDSAMYFCASSESTAQETQYFGPGTRLLVL.

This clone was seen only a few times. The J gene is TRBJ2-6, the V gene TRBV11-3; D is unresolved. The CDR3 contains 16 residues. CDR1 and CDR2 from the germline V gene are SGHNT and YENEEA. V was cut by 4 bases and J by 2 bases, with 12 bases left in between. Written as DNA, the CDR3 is TGTGCCAGCAGCTCCCCCTTTAGCACTGGGGCCAACGTCCTGACTTTC. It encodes CASSSPFSTGANVLTF.

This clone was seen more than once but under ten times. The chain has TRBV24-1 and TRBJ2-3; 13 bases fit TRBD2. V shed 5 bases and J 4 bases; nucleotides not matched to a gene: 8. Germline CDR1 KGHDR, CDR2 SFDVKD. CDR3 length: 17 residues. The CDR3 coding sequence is TGTGCCACCAGTGGCCCGACTAGCGGGAGGATGCCAGATACGCAGTATTTT. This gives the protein CATSGPTSGRMPDTQYF.

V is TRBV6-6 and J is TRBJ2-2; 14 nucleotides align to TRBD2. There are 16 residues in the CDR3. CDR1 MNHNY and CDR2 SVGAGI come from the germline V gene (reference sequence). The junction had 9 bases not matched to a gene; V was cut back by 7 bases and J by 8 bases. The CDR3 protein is CASTGTSGSTNGELFF. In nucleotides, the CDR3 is TGTGCCAGCACCGGGACTAGCGGGAGTACGAATGGGGAGCTGTTTTTT.

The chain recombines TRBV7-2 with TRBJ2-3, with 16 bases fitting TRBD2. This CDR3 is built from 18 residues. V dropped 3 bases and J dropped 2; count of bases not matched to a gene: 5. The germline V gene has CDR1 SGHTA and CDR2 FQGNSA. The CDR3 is CASSLGLAGGSFTDTQYF. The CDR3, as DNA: TGTGCCAGCAGCTTGGGACTAGCGGGGGGGAGTTTCACAGATACGCAGTATTTT.

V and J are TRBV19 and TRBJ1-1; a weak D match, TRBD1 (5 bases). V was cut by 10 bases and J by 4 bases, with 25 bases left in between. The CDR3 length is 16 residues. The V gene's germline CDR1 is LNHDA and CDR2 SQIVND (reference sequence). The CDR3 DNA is TGTGCCACCCGCCCTGGGGGGGGAGGTTATACCACTGAAGCTTTCTTT. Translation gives CATRPGGGGYTTEAFF.

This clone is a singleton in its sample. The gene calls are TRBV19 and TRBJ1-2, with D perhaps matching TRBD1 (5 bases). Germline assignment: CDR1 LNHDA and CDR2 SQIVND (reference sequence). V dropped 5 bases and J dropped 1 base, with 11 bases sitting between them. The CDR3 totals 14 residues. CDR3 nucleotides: TGTGCCAGTAGTCCTCTGACAGATAACTATGGCTACACCTTC. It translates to CASSPLTDNYGYTF.

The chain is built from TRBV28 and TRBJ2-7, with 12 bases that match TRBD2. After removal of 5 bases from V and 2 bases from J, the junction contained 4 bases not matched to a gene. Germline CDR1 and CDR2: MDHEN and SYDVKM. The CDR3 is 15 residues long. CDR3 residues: CASSATSGGPYEQYF. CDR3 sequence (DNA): TGTGCCAGCAGTGCGACTAGCGGGGGACCCTACGAGCAGTACTTC.

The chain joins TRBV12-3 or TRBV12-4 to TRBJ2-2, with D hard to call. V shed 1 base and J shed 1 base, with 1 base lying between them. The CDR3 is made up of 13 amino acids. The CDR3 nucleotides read TGTGCCAGCAGTTTAGGGAACACCGGGGAGCTGTTTTTT. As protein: CASSLGNTGELFF.

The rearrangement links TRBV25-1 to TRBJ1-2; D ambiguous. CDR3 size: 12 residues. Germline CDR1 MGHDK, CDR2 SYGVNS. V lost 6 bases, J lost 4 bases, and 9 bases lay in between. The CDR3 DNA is TGTGCCAGCAGCGACGGGATCTATGGCTACACCTTC. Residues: CASSDGIYGYTF.

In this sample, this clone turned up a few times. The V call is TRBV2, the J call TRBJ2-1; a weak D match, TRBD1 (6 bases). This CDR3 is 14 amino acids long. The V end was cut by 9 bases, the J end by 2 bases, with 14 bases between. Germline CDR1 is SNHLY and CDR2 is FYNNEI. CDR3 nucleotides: TGTGCCAGTTTAGTGGGGGCCCCCTACAATGAGCAGTTCTTC. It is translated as CASLVGAPYNEQFF.

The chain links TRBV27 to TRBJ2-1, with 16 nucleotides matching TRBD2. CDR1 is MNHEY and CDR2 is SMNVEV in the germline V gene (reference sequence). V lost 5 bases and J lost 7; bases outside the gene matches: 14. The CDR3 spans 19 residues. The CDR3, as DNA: TGTGCCAGCAGTCTTAATCCGGGACTAGCGGGAGGGCCGGGTAATGAGCAGTTCTTC. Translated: CASSLNPGLAGGPGNEQFF.

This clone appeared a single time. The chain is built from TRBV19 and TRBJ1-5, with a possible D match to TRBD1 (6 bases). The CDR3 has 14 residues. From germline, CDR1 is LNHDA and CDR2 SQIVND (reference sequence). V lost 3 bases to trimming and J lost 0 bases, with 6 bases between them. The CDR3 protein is CASSMGHSNQPQHF. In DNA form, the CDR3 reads TGTGCCAGTAGTATGGGACATAGCAATCAGCCCCAGCATTTT.